This T cell receptor beta chain emerged from a study of regulatory T cells in long-lasting Graves disease. Study results and caveats: It was possible that the small sample size reduced accuracy.

The ends lost 4 bases at V and 5 bases at J; junction bases unmatched: 17. This CDR3 has 18 amino acids. The V gene's germline CDR1 is MGHDK and CDR2 SYGVNS. In this sample, this clonotype turned up many times. Its target is not known. The time point denotes: newly diagnosed GD, antithyroid drugs for less than 3 months. The TCR library was prepared using RNA isolated from PBMCs. In building TCR beta libraries, iRepertoire HTBI primers were used together with Arm-PCR of CDR3 regions. One entry per CDR3 protein, called by TCRdb with MiXCR from the multiplex PCR reads. The sample records over 450,000 distinct CDR3 sequences, 12% being singletons. The same sample was also used in a study of T cells in Graves' hyperthyroidism and ophthalmopathy. That work states: Uncontrolled infections, other autoimmune diseases, pregnancy or lactation led to exclusion of patients.

The sequences come from peripheral blood mononuclear cells (PBMCs), collected at new diagnosis, from a patient treated with antithyroid drugs. This TCR came from a woman between 25 and 40 years old with Graves disease. This chain uses TRBV25-1 with TRBJ2-1; 7 bases match TRBD2. CDR3 sequence reads: CASSALLGGSTGNNEQFF. As DNA, the CDR3 is TGTGCCAGCAGTGCCCTATTGGGCGGGAGCACCGGAAACAATGAGCAGTTCTTC.